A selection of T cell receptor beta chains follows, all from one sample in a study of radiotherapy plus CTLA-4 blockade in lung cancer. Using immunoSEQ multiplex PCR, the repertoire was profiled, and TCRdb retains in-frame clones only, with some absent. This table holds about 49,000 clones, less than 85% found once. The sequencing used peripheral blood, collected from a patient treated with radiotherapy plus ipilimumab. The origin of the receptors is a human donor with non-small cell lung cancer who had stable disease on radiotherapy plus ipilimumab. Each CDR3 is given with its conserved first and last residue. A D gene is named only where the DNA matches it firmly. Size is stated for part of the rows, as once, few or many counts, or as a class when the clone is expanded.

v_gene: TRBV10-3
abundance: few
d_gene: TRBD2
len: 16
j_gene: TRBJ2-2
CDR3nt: TGTGCCATCATGGAGTTAGCGGGGGGGAAATCCGGGGAGCTGTTTTTT
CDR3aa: CAIMELAGGKSGELFF

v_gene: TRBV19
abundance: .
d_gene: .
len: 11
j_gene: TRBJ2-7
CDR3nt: TGTGCCAGTAGCTGGAGACAGGTATGGTACTTC
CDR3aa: CASSWRQVWYF

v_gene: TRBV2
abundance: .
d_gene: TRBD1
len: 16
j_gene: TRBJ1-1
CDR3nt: TGTGCCAGCAGTGCGGGAAGGGGGACAGGGAACACTGAAGCTTTCTTT
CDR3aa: CASSAGRGTGNTEAFF

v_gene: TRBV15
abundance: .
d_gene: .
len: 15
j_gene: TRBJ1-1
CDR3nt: TGTGCCACCAGCAGAGTTGGCAGTCTCAACACTGAAGCTTTCTTT
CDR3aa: CATSRVGSLNTEAFF

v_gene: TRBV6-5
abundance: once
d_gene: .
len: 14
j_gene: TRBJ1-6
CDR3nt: TGTGCCAGCAGGAAAGCGTCCTATAATTCACCCCTCCACTTT
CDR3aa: CASRKASYNSPLHF

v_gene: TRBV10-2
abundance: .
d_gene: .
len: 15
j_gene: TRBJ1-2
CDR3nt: TGCGCCAGCAGTGAGTCGGGGCTGCGAGTCGGTGGCTACACCTTC
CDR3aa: CASSESGLRVGGYTF

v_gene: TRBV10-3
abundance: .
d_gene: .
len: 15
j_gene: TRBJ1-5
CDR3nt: TGTGCCACATCGGGCCAGGGACGTAGCAGTCAGCCCCAGCATTTT
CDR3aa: CATSGQGRSSQPQHF

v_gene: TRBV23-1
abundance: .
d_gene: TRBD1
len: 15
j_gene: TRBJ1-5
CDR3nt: TGCGCCAGCAGTCAAGCGACAGGGGGCGATCAGCCCCAGCATTTT
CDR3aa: CASSQATGGDQPQHF

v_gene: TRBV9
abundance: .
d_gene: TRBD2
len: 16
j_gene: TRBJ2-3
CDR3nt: TGTGCCAGCAGCGTCACGGAGCGGGGGGGCACAGATACGCAGTATTTT
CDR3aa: CASSVTERGGTDTQYF

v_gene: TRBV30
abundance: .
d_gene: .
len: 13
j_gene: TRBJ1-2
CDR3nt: TGTGCCTGGAGTGCCCGGGCTAACTATGGCTACACCTTC
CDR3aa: CAWSARANYGYTF

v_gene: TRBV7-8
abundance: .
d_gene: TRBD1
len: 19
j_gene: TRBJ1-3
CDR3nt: TGTGCCAGCAGCTTAGGGGGGACAGGGTCTCTCTCGCCCCGAAACACCATATATTTT
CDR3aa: CASSLGGTGSLSPRNTIYF

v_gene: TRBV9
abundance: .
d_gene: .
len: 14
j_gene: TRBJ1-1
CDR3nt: TGTGCCAGCAGCGTAGCCTTAAGTTACACTGAAGCTTTCTTT
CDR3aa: CASSVALSYTEAFF

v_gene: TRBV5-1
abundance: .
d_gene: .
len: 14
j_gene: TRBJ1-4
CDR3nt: TGCGCCAGCAGCCCTATCAGGGGTAACGAAAAACTGTTTTTT
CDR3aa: CASSPIRGNEKLFF